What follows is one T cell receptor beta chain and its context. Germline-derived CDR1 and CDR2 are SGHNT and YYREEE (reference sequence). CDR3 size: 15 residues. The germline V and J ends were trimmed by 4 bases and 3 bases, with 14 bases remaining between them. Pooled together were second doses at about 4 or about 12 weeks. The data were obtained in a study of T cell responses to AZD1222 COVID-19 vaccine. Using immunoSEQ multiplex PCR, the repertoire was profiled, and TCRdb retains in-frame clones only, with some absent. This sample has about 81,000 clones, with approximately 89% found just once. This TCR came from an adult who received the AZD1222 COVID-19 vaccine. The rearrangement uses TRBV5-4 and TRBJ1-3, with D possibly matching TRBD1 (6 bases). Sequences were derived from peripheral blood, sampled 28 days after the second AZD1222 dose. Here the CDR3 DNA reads TGTGCCAGCAGCCTGGGGGGGGCAAGTGGAAACACCATATATTTT. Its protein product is CASSLGGASGNTIYF.